This TCR beta chain was identified in a study of T cells in Graves' hyperthyroidism and ophthalmopathy. TCR beta CDR3 regions were amplified from RNA transcripts. The HTBI primer set was used in a first-round RT-PCR of the TCR CDR3. TCRdb re-derived calls from the multiplex PCR reads in MiXCR, one entry per CDR3 protein. The repertoire holds a few hundred thousand distinct CDR3 sequences, with about 18% as singletons. CDR1 is DFQATT, CDR2 SNEGSKA, per germline (reference sequence). This CDR3 has 14 amino acids. Trimming took off 5 bases at V and 1 base at J, with 12 bases between the two ends. This clonotype was counted only a few times. Patients with ophthalmopathy all had a Clinical Activity Score of at least 3, a NOSPECS grade of at least 4 and duration under 3 months. Uncontrolled infections, other autoimmune diseases, pregnancy or lactation led to exclusion of patients.

The receptor was isolated from a man younger than 35 with Graves' ophthalmopathy. The rearrangement uses TRBV20-1 and TRBJ1-5; TRBD1 is a possible D gene (5 bases). Material for sequencing was blood. The DNA of the CDR3 is TGCAGTGCTGTGAGGGGATCCAGCAATCAGCCCCAGCATTTT. It codes for CSAVRGSSNQPQHF.